The clone carrying this TCR beta chain was recorded a few times. The data are from a study of shared clonotypes between healthy human individuals. At the level of the study: CD8 memory received one plate per donor, CD8 naive two, CD4 memory three and CD4 naive three.

This CDR3 has 12 amino acids. Trimming pared 5 bases from V and 5 bases from J, leaving 12 bases between. Looked up from germline, CDR1 is GTSNPN and CDR2 is SVGIG (reference sequence). Measured with immunoSEQ multiplex PCR; TCRdb has only the in-frame clones, and not every one. In the table there are approximately 400,000 clones, 90% to 97% of which are singletons. Sample: memory CD8+ T cells sorted from blood. Subset of the sample: CD45RO+ cells pooled with CCR7-negative TemRA cells. V gene TRBV30 combines with J gene TRBJ1-1, with D unresolved. This receptor was taken from a young man in good health. The CDR3 reads CAWGRGETEAFF. CDR3 DNA sequence: TGTGCCTGGGGACGGGGAGAAACTGAAGCTTTCTTT.